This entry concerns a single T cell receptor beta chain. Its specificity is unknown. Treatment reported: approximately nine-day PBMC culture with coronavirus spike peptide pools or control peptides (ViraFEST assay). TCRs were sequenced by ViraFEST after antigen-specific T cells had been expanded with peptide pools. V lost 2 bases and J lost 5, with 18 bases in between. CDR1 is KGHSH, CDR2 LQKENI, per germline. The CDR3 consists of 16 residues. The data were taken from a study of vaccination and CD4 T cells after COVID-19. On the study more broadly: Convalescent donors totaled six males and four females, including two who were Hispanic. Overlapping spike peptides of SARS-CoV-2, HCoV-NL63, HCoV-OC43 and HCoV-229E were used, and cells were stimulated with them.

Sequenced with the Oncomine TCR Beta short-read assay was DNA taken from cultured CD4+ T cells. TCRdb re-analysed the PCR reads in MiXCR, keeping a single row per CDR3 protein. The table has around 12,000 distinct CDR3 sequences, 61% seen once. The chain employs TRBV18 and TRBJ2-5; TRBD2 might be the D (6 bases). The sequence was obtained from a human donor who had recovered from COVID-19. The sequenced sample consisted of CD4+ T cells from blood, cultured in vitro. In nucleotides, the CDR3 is TGTGCCAGCTCACCAGATTACATGGGGGACTCGGAGACCCAGTACTTC. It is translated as CASSPDYMGDSETQYF.